A single T cell receptor (beta chain) is shown here with its context. This clonotype has only a few counts. Its antigen remains undetermined. Qualities for individual bases were not recorded, and no much larger clone is one base off. The data were produced on an Illumina HiSeq 2500. TCR beta libraries were prepared by quantitative 5'-RACE with molecular barcodes. On the study's bioinformatics: A new computational method based on a probabilistic model of VDJ rearrangement was used to identify disease-linked TCR variants. Starting from the raw public reads, TCRdb applied fastp trimming at Q25, assembled clones with MiXCR and retained in-frame beta chains. Duplicate CDR3 protein sequences are folded into a single record with the most common DNA and genes. The V and J calls come from TCRdb's annotation, not from the publication. The sample data list about 440,000 distinct CDR3 sequences, and about 15% of these were observed just once. Around 0.92% of the sample belongs to the ten largest clones.

The data were obtained in a study of CD8 T cells in ankylosing spondylitis (dated by TCRdb to 2016 to 2017). The study in broad terms: The study set out to find disease-linked TCR variants by profiling T cell receptor beta repertoires in ankylosing spondylitis patients and healthy donors. The whole study cohort included some 100 healthy donors and 20 to 25 ankylosing spondylitis patients. Samples of peripheral blood were taken, and for ankylosing spondylitis patients, synovial fluid was collected as well.

Summary of the overall study and its limitations: Significant enrichment of the disease-linked clones was reported in matched synovial fluid samples from ankylosing spondylitis patients. Blood from ankylosing spondylitis patients appeared to be characterized by a TCR beta motif composed of about eight highly homologous amino acid variants. The disease-linked clones showed a CD8+ phenotype and occurred at relatively low frequencies in peripheral blood. Some motif variants were previously reported in synovial fluid and blood of reactive arthritis patients, suggesting common disease-initiation mechanisms.

As encoded in the germline V gene, CDR1 is MDHEN while CDR2 is SYDVKM. Relative to germline, V is missing 5 bases and J is missing 0 bases, with 20 bases of the junction outside any gene match. The CDR3 sequence holds 21 residues, the cysteine and phenylalanine included. CDR3 DNA only is kept here, 63 bases in frame from base 1. Sequenced input: blood, either unsorted or a sorted T cell fraction (not recorded which). The TCR was taken from a male donor with ankylosing spondylitis. This receptor chain uses TRBV28 and TRBJ2-2; 8 bases in the middle match TRBD1. The base sequence is TGTGCCAGCAGTCCCCCCCCTTATCCACATCCGGGACAGGCGAACACCGGGGAGCTGTTTTTT. This yields the protein CASSPPPYPHPGQANTGELFF.